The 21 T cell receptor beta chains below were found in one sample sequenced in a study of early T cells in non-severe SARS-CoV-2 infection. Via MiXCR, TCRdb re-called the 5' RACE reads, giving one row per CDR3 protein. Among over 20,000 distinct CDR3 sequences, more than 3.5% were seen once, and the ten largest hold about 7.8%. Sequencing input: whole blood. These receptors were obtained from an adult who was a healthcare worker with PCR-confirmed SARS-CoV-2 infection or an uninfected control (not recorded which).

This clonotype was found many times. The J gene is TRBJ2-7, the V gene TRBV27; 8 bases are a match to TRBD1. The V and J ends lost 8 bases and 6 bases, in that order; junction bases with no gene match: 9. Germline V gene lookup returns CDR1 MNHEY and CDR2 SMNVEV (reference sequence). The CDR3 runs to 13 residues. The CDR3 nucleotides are TGTGCCAGCCCCTCCCTGGACAGGGTCGAGCAGTACTTC. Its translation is CASPSLDRVEQYF.

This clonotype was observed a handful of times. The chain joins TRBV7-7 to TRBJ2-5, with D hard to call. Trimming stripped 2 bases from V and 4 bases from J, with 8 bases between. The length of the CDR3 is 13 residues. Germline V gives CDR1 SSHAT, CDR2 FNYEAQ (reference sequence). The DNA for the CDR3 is TGTGCCAGCAGCTTACAGGTCCCAGAGACCCAGTACTTC. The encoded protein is CASSLQVPETQYF.

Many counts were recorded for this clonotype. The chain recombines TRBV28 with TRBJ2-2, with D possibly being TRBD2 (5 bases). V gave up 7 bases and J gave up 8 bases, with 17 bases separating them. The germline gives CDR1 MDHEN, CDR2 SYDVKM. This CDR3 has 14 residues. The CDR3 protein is CASIGAANEGELFF. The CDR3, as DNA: TGTGCCAGCATCGGAGCGGCTAACGAGGGGGAGCTGTTTTTT.

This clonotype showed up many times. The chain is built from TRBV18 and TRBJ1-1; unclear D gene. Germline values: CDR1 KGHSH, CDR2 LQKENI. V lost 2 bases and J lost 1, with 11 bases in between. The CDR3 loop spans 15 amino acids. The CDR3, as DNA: TGTGCCAGCTCACCAGACGGGGTAGGGAACACTGAAGCTTTCTTT. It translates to CASSPDGVGNTEAFF.

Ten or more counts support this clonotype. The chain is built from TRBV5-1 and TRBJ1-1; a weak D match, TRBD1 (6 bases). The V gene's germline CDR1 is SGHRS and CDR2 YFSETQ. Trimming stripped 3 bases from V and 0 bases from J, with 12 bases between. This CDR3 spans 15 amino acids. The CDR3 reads CASSSNRELNTEAFF. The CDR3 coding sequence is TGCGCCAGCAGCTCCAACAGGGAGTTGAACACTGAAGCTTTCTTT.

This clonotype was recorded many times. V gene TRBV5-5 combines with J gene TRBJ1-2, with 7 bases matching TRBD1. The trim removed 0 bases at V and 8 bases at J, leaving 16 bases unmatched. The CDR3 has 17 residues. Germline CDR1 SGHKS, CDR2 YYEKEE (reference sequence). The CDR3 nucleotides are TGTGCCAGCAGCTTGGATCCGGACAGGCTAACAAGCCGGGGCTACACCTTC. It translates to CASSLDPDRLTSRGYTF.

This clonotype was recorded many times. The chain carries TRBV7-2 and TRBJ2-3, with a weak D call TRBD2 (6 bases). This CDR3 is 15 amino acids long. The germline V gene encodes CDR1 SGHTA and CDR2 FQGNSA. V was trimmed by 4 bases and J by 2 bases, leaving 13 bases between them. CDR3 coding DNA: TGTGCCAGCAGCTCGGGGGTTTGGGCCACAGATACGCAGTATTTT. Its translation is CASSSGVWATDTQYF.

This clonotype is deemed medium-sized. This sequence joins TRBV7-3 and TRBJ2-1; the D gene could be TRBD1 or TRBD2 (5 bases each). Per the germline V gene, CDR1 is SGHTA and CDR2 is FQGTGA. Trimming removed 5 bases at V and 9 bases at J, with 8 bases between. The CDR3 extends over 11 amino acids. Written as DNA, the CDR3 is TGTGCCAGCAGCCGGGGCGGTGAGCAGTTCTTC. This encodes CASSRGGEQFF.

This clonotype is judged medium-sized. CDR3 in amino acids: CASSSRLAGGRNEQFF. The DNA for the CDR3 is TGCGCCAGCAGCTCTCGACTAGCGGGGGGTCGCAATGAGCAGTTCTTC. This chain joins TRBV4-3 and TRBJ2-1; 13 bases agree with TRBD2. The CDR3 totals 16 residues. Germline assignment: CDR1 LGHNA and CDR2 YSLEER. Unmatched junction bases numbered 7, after V lost 5 bases and J lost 6 bases.

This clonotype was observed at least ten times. The CDR3 sequence is CATSDPGHRTDTQYF. The DNA of the CDR3 is TGTGCCACCAGTGATCCTGGCCACCGCACAGATACGCAGTATTTT. The chain joins TRBV24-1 to TRBJ2-3, with D unresolved. Trimming took 3 bases from V and 1 from J, leaving 10 bases between them. Germline assignment: CDR1 KGHDR and CDR2 SFDVKD. The CDR3 has 15 amino acids.

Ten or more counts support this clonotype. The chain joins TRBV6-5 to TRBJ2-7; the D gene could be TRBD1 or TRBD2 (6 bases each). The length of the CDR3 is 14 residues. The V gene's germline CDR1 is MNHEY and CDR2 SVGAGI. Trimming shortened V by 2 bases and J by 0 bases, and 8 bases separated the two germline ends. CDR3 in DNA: TGTGCCAGCAGTTACGGGGGGCCCTCCTACGAGCAGTACTTC. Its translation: CASSYGGPSYEQYF.

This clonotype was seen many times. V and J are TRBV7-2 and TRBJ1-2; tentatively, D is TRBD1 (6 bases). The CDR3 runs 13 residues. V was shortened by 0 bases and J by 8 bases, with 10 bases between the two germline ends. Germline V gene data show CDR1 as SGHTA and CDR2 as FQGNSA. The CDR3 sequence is CASSLAIRGGYTF. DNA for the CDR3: TGTGCCAGCAGCTTAGCTATCAGGGGAGGCTACACCTTC.

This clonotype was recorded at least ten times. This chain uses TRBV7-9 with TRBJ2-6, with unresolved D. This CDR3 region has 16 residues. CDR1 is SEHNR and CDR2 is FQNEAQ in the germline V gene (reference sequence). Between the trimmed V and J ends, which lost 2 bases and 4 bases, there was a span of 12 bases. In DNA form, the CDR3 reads TGTGCCAGCAGCTTACGTCATCTAAGGGGGGCCAACGTCCTGACTTTC. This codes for CASSLRHLRGANVLTF.

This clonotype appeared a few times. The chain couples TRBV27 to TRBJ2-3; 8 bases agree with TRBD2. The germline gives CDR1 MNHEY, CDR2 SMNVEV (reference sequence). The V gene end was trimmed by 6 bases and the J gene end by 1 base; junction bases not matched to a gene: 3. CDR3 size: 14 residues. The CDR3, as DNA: TGTGCCAGCAGGATAGCGGGGCGCACAGATACGCAGTATTTT. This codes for CASRIAGRTDTQYF.

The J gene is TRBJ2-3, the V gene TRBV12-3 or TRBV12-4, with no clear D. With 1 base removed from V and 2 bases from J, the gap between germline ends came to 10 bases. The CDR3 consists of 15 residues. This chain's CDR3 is CASSLDPSPTDTQYF. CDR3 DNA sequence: TGTGCCAGCAGTTTAGACCCTTCTCCCACAGATACGCAGTATTTT.

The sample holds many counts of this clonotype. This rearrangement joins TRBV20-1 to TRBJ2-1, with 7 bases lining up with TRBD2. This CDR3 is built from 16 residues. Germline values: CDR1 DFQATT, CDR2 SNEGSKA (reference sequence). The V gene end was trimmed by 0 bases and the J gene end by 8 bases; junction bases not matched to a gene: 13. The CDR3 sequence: CSARDPPSWGGDEQFF. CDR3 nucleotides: TGCAGTGCTAGAGACCCCCCTAGCTGGGGGGGTGATGAGCAGTTCTTC.

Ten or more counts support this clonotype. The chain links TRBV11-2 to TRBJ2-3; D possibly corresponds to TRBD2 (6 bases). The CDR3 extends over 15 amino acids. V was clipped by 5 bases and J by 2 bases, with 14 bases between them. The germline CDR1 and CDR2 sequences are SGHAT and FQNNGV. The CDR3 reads CASSGWGDFTDTQYF. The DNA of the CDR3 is TGTGCCAGCAGCGGCTGGGGGGACTTCACAGATACGCAGTATTTT. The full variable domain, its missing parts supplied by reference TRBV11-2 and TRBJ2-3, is EAGVAQSPRYKIIEKRQSVAFWCNPISGHATLYWYQQILGQGPKLLIQFQNNGVVDDSQLPKDRFSAERLKGVDSTLKIQPAKLEDSAVYLCASSGWGDFTDTQYFGPGTRLTVL.

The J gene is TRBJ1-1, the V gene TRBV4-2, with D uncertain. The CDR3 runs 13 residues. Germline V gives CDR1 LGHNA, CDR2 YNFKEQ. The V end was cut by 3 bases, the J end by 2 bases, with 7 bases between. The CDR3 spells CASSHGGNTEAFF. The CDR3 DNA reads TGTGCCAGCAGCCACGGCGGAAACACTGAAGCTTTCTTT.

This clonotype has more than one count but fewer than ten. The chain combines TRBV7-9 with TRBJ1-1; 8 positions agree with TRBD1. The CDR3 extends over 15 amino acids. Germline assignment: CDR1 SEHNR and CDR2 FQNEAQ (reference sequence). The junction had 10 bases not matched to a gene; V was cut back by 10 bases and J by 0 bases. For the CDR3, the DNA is TGTGCCATCGAGGACAGGGAAGGGATGAACACTGAAGCTTTCTTT. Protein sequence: CAIEDREGMNTEAFF. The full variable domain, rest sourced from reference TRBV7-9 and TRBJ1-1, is DTGVSQNPRHKITKRGQNVTFRCDPISEHNRLYWYRQTLGQGPEFLTYFQNEAQLEKSRLLSDRFSAERPKGSFSTLEIQRTEQGDSAMYLCAIEDREGMNTEAFFGQGTRLTVV.

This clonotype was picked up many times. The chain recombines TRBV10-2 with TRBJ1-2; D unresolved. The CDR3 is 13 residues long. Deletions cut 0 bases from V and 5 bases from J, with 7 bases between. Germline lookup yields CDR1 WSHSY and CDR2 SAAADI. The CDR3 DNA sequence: TGCGCCAGCAGTGAGTCAAGCGGGTATGGCTACACCTTC. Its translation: CASSESSGYGYTF.

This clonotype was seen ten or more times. The CDR3 region is CASSLYAPLSSYNSPLHF. The CDR3 region has the DNA TGTGCCAGCAGTTTATATGCCCCGCTGAGCTCCTATAATTCACCCCTCCACTTT. The chain couples TRBV28 to TRBJ1-6, with D uncertain. CDR1 is MDHEN, CDR2 SYDVKM, per germline. The CDR3 runs 18 residues. V was pared by 1 base and J by 0 bases, with 13 bases between.